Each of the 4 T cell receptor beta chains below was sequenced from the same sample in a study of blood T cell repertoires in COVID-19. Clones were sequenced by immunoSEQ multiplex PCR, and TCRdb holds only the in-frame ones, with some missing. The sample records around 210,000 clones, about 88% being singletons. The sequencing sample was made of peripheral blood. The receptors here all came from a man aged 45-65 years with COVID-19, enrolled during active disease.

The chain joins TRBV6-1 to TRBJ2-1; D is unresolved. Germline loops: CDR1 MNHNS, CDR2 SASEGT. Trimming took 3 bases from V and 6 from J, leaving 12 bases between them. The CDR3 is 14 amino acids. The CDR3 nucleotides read TGTGCCAGCAGTGACAGGATCTCCCCCAATGAGCAGTTCTTC. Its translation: CASSDRISPNEQFF.

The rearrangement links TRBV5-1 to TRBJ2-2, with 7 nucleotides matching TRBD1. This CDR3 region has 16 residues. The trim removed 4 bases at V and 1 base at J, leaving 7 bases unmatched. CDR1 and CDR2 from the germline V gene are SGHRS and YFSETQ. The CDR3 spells CASSQSDRENTGELFF. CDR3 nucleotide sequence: TGCGCCAGCAGCCAGTCCGACAGGGAGAACACCGGGGAGCTGTTTTTT.

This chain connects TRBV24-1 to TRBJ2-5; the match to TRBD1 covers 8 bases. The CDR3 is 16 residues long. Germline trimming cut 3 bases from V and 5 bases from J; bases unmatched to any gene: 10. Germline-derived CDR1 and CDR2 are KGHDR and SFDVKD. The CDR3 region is CATSDHGGTGGETQYF. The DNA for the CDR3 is TGTGCCACCAGTGATCACGGCGGGACAGGAGGGGAGACCCAGTACTTC.

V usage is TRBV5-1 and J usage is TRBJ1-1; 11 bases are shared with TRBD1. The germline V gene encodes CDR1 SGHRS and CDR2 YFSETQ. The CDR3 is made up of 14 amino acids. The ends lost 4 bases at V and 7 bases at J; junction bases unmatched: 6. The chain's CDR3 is CASSPEGQGVEAFF. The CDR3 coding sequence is TGCGCCAGCAGCCCCGAGGGACAGGGGGTTGAAGCTTTCTTT.